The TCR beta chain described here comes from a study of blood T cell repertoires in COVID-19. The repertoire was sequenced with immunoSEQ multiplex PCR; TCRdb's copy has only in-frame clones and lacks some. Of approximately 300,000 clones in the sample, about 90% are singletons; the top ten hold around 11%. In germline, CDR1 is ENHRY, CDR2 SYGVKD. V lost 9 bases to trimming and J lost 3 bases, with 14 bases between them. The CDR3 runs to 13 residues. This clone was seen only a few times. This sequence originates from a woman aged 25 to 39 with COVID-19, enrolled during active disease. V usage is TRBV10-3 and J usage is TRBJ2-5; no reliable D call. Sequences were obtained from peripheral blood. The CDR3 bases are TGTGCCATGTCCGACTCGAACGAAGAGACCCAGTACTTC. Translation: CAMSDSNEETQYF.